This passage covers 29 T cell receptor beta chains from one sample sequenced in a study of blood T cell repertoires in COVID-19. Clones were sequenced by immunoSEQ multiplex PCR, and TCRdb holds only the in-frame ones, with some missing. The data show roughly 250,000 clones, around 90% seen once. The sequenced sample was peripheral blood. The receptors derive from a woman in her twenties or thirties with acute or convalescent COVID-19.

V gene TRBV19 combines with J gene TRBJ2-7, with TRBD1 matching over 9 bases. V was clipped by 7 bases and J by 2 bases; unmatched bases: 12. Germline V gene data show CDR1 as LNHDA and CDR2 as SQIVND (reference sequence). The CDR3 is 16 residues long. DNA of the CDR3: TGTGCCAGTACGGGGAGGGGGACAGGGAACGCCTACGAGCAGTACTTC. As protein: CASTGRGTGNAYEQYF.

Of note for this clone: The same CDR3 arises from other DNA sequences in this sample as well. The V gene is TRBV27, the J gene TRBJ1-6; the D is unclear. The CDR3 covers 13 residues. Germline-derived CDR1 and CDR2 are MNHEY and SMNVEV (reference sequence). Between the trimmed V and J ends, which lost 3 bases and 7 bases, there was a span of 7 bases. The CDR3 protein is CASSFRGNSPLHF. The CDR3 DNA reads as TGTGCCAGCAGTTTCCGGGGAAATTCACCCCTCCACTTT.

Concerning this clone: Other nucleotide sequences in the sample specify the same CDR3. V and J are TRBV12-3 or TRBV12-4 and TRBJ1-5; D possibly corresponds to TRBD1 (5 bases). The CDR3 consists of 13 residues. Trimming took 0 bases from V and 6 from J, leaving 6 bases between them. CDR3 sequence: CASSLAQGQPQHF. The CDR3, as DNA: TGTGCCAGCAGTTTAGCGCAGGGTCAGCCCCAGCATTTT.

This chain's CDR3 is CASSLVSTTEAFF. The CDR3, as DNA: TGTGCCAGCAGTTTGGTTAGCACCACTGAAGCTTTCTTT. The chain carries TRBV12-3 or TRBV12-4 and TRBJ1-1, with D unresolved. The CDR3 length is 13 residues. The germline V and J ends were trimmed by 3 bases and 4 bases, with 9 bases remaining between them.

V gene TRBV2 combines with J gene TRBJ1-6; TRBD1 matches 8 bases. This CDR3 region has 16 residues. From germline, CDR1 is SNHLY and CDR2 FYNNEI. The trim removed 6 bases at V and 7 bases at J, leaving 11 bases unmatched. The CDR3 reads CASRSLDRVRNSPLHF. The CDR3, as DNA: TGTGCCAGCAGGAGCCTGGACAGGGTCCGGAATTCACCCCTCCACTTT.

The chain recombines TRBV11-2 with TRBJ1-2, with 9 bases identical to TRBD1. The CDR3 has 12 residues. Trimming cost V 6 bases and J 8 bases; bases outside gene matches: 4. CDR1 and CDR2 (germline): SGHAT, FQNNGV. The CDR3 DNA reads TGTGCCAGCAGTCGTACAGGGGGCGGCTACACCTTC. It encodes CASSRTGGGYTF.

This rearrangement joins TRBV3-1 (or the pseudogene TRBV3-2) to TRBJ2-5, with D perhaps matching TRBD1 (5 bases). CDR1 is LGHDT, CDR2 YNNKEL, per germline (reference sequence). The V gene lost 0 bases and the J gene lost 2 bases, with 13 bases spanning the gap. The CDR3 loop spans 16 amino acids. The CDR3 here is CASSQDLTGWQETQYF. In DNA form, the CDR3 reads TGTGCCAGCAGCCAAGATCTAACAGGATGGCAAGAGACCCAGTACTTC.

J is TRBJ2-3 and V is TRBV18; 10 nucleotides align to TRBD2. CDR1 KGHSH and CDR2 LQKENI come from the germline V gene. Trimming removed 6 bases from V and 5 bases from J; junction bases left unmatched: 5. CDR3 length: 14 amino acids. CDR3 nucleotide sequence: TGTGCCAGCTCCCTAGCGGGAGCTAGAGATACGCAGTATTTT. This gives the protein CASSLAGARDTQYF.

V gene TRBV6-6 combines with J gene TRBJ2-3, with 7 bases fitting TRBD1. With 10 bases clipped from V and 2 bases from J, the junction kept 12 bases outside the gene matches. Germline CDR1 MNHNY, CDR2 SVGAGI (reference sequence). CDR3 size: 15 residues. In DNA, the CDR3 is TGTGCCACTACTGTAATGGGACAGATCACAGATACGCAGTATTTT. It codes for CATTVMGQITDTQYF.

V is TRBV11-3 and J is TRBJ2-1, with 10 bases aligning to TRBD2. Germline trimming cut 5 bases from V and 8 bases from J; bases unmatched to any gene: 12. The CDR3 loop spans 16 amino acids. Germline loops: CDR1 SGHNT, CDR2 YENEEA. The CDR3 protein is CASSPTGLAVHYEQFF. CDR3 coding DNA: TGTGCCAGCAGCCCCACAGGACTAGCGGTGCATTATGAGCAGTTCTTC. Variable domain in full (rest from reference TRBV11-3 and TRBJ2-1): EAGVVQSPRYKIIEKKQPVAFWCNPISGHNTLYWYLQNLGQGPELLIRYENEEAVDDSQLPKDRFSAERLKGVDSTLKIQPAELGDSAVYLCASSPTGLAVHYEQFFGPGTRLTVL.

Only one count was recorded for this clone. The chain has TRBV7-9 and TRBJ2-7, with D possibly being TRBD2 (5 bases). Germline V gene data show CDR1 as SEHNR and CDR2 as FQNEAQ (reference sequence). The CDR3 extends over 15 amino acids. V lost 7 bases and J lost 2, with 18 bases in between. In nucleotides, the CDR3 is TGTGCCAGCATTCAACTCTTTGGGAGAGCCTACGAGCAGTACTTC. It specifies CASIQLFGRAYEQYF.

V usage is TRBV23-1 and J usage is TRBJ1-6, with a weak D call TRBD1 (5 bases). TRBV23-1 is noted as an ORF with a role that remains uncertain. This CDR3 comprises 14 residues. V was pared by 2 bases and J by 7 bases, with 9 bases between. CDR3 region: CASSQNDSNSPLHF. CDR3 nucleotide sequence: TGCGCCAGCAGTCAAAATGACAGCAATTCACCCCTCCACTTT.

The chain is built from TRBV6-5 and TRBJ2-1, with a possible D match to TRBD1 (6 bases). With 5 bases removed from V and 8 bases from J, the gap between germline ends came to 19 bases. CDR1 and CDR2 from the germline V gene are MNHEY and SVGAGI. The CDR3 spans 15 residues. The CDR3 DNA reads as TGTGCCAGCAGTAAACGACAGGTACCCCGCGATGAGCAGTTCTTC. The encoded protein is CASSKRQVPRDEQFF.

As DNA, the CDR3 is TGTGCCAGCAGCCCGGACAGGGGACTTGAAAAACTGTTTTTT. Encoded protein: CASSPDRGLEKLFF. The genes are TRBV5-4 and TRBJ1-4; 9 bases agree with TRBD1. Germline V gene data show CDR1 as SGHNT and CDR2 as YYREEE (reference sequence). There are 14 residues in the CDR3. V trimming: 4 bases; J trimming: 7 bases; junction bases outside the gene matches: 5.

V and J are TRBV7-8 and TRBJ2-7; 7 bases align to TRBD1. J gave up 6 bases and V 2 bases, and 4 bases lay outside the gene matches. This CDR3 region has 13 residues. Per germline, CDR1 SGHVS and CDR2 FQNEAQ. The CDR3 DNA follows: TGTGCCAGCAGCTTAAAATCAGGGGGCGAGCAGTACTTC. Amino acids: CASSLKSGGEQYF.

The chain joins TRBV30 to TRBJ2-7; a possible D gene is TRBD1 (5 bases). CDR1 is GTSNPN, CDR2 SVGIG, per germline (reference sequence). The V and J ends lost 4 bases and 9 bases respectively, with 13 bases between them. There are 11 residues in the CDR3. The CDR3 region is CAWTPGRGQYF. The DNA for the CDR3 is TGTGCCTGGACCCCAGGGCGAGGGCAGTACTTC.

The J gene is TRBJ2-5, the V gene TRBV30; tentative D call: TRBD1 (7 bases). Germline V gives CDR1 GTSNPN, CDR2 SVGIG (reference sequence). This CDR3 comprises 13 residues. Trimming cost V 2 bases and J 5 bases, with 12 bases left between them. DNA for the CDR3: TGTGCCTGGAGTCAGGCAGGGGGGGAGACCCAGTACTTC. Translated, it gives CAWSQAGGETQYF.

The chain uses TRBV7-9 and TRBJ2-7, with D tentatively TRBD2 (6 bases). This CDR3 has 14 residues. The V end was cut by 3 bases, the J end by 1 base, with 10 bases between. Germline-derived CDR1 and CDR2 are SEHNR and FQNEAQ (reference sequence). CDR3 bases: TGTGCCAGCAGCTTTACGGGAGCATCCTACGAGCAGTACTTC. It codes for CASSFTGASYEQYF.

The rearrangement uses TRBV7-2 and TRBJ1-1; D is undetermined. Germline V gene data show CDR1 as SGHTA and CDR2 as FQGNSA. CDR3 length equals 14 residues. With 2 bases removed from V and 3 bases from J, the gap between germline ends came to 10 bases. CDR3 nucleotides: TGTGCCAGCAGCTTAAGGACGGACTACACTGAAGCTTTCTTT. Amino acids: CASSLRTDYTEAFF. The full variable domain, with the rest looked up from reference TRBV7-2 and TRBJ1-1, is GAGVSQSPSNKVTEKGKDVELRCDPISGHTALYWYRQSLGQGLEFLIYFQGNSAPDKSGLPSDRFSAERTGGSVSTLTIQRTQQEDSAVYLCASSLRTDYTEAFFGQGTRLTVV.

About this clone: Germline is not matched at one junction end, which may reflect a read error. The J gene is TRBJ1-4, the V gene TRBV2; TRBD1 is a possible D gene (6 bases). The CDR3 length is 17 residues. Germline CDR1 is SNHLY and CDR2 is FYNNEI. As DNA, the CDR3 is TGTGCCAGCAGCGAAGCGGGGGGGCGCTTCGGTAATGAAAAACTGTTTTTT. Its translation is CASSEAGGRFGNEKLFF. The variable domain in full, completed from reference TRBV2 and TRBJ1-4, reads EPEVTQTPSHQVTQMGQEVILRCVPISNHLYFYWYRQILGQKVEFLVSFYNNEISEKSEIFDDQFSVERPDGSNFTLKIRSTKLEDSAMYFCASSEAGGRFGNEKLFFGSGTQLSVL.

CDR3 nucleotide sequence: TGTGCCAGCAGCTTGAGCCAGGGGGACCAAGAGACCCAGTACTTC. Amino acids: CASSLSQGDQETQYF. The V call is TRBV5-4, the J call TRBJ2-5; 7 nucleotides line up with TRBD1. This CDR3 comprises 15 residues. V dropped 1 base and J dropped 0; count of bases not matched to a gene: 3. From germline, CDR1 is SGHNT and CDR2 YYREEE (reference sequence).

The V call is TRBV18, the J call TRBJ1-2; D call uncertain. The length of the CDR3 is 15 residues. The V end lost 3 bases, the J end lost 4 bases, and 15 bases lay between the germline ends. Germline assignment: CDR1 KGHSH and CDR2 LQKENI. The CDR3 sequence: CASSPLGAEVYGYTF. The CDR3, as DNA: TGTGCCAGCTCACCTCTCGGCGCGGAAGTCTATGGCTACACCTTC.

The rearrangement links TRBV10-3 to TRBJ2-5; D call uncertain. Per germline, CDR1 ENHRY and CDR2 SYGVKD. V was trimmed by 5 bases and J by 2 bases, leaving 9 bases between them. There are 13 residues in the CDR3. This CDR3 is CAISTVSQETQYF. CDR3 DNA: TGTGCCATCAGTACAGTATCTCAAGAGACCCAGTACTTC.

This chain uses TRBV7-9 with TRBJ1-2; D not certain. CDR3 size: 13 residues. CDR1 and CDR2 from the germline V gene are SEHNR and FQNEAQ (reference sequence). V lost 1 base and J lost 2, with 5 bases in between. The CDR3 sequence is CASSLVQNYGYTF. The CDR3, as DNA: TGTGCCAGCAGCTTAGTCCAGAACTATGGCTACACCTTC.

A few counts support this clone. V usage is TRBV6-5 and J usage is TRBJ2-1, with a possible D match to TRBD2 (5 bases). V gave up 2 bases and J gave up 1 base, with 9 bases separating them. Germline CDR1 reads MNHEY; CDR2 reads SVGAGI. CDR3 length: 15 amino acids. As DNA, the CDR3 is TGTGCCAGCAGTTACGTCGGGAATTCCTACAATGAGCAGTTCTTC. Amino acids: CASSYVGNSYNEQFF.

The genes are TRBV27 and TRBJ2-7, with 9 bases aligning to TRBD1. With 0 bases clipped from V and 7 bases from J, the junction kept 7 bases outside the gene matches. The CDR3 is made up of 15 amino acids. The germline gives CDR1 MNHEY, CDR2 SMNVEV (reference sequence). Written as DNA, the CDR3 is TGTGCCAGCAGTTTATCGGGACAGGGTTTTCGGGAGCAGTACTTC. Translated, it gives CASSLSGQGFREQYF.

This clone was detected only a few times. This sequence joins TRBV6-5 and TRBJ2-5; D is unclear. The CDR3 contains 13 residues. Trimming shortened V by 6 bases and J by 3 bases, and 11 bases separated the two germline ends. Looked up from germline, CDR1 is MNHEY and CDR2 is SVGAGI. DNA for the CDR3: TGTGCCAGCAGCTATAGTCTTAAAGAGACCCAGTACTTC. Its protein is CASSYSLKETQYF.

The V and J genes are TRBV5-1 and TRBJ2-1; 11 positions agree with TRBD2. J was trimmed by 5 bases and V by 4 bases; bases with no gene match: 2. Germline V lookup: CDR1 SGHRS, CDR2 YFSETQ. The CDR3 is 14 amino acids. The CDR3 bases are TGCGCCAGCAGCGCGGGACTAGCGGACAATGAGCAGTTCTTC. Its translation is CASSAGLADNEQFF.

This chain connects TRBV7-8 to TRBJ2-2; 9 bases align to TRBD2. V lost 3 bases to trimming and J lost 7 bases; unmatched junction nucleotides: 9. The CDR3 has 16 amino acids. The V gene's germline CDR1 is SGHVS and CDR2 FQNEAQ. DNA for the CDR3: TGTGCCAGCAGCTTGACTAGCGGACCGGCGGGCGGGGAGCTGTTTTTT. Translating it yields CASSLTSGPAGGELFF. The variable domain in full, completed from reference TRBV7-8 and TRBJ2-2, reads GAGVSQSPRYKVAKRGQDVALRCDPISGHVSLFWYQQALGQGPEFLTYFQNEAQLDKSGLPSDRFFAERPEGSVSTLKIQRTQQEDSAVYLCASSLTSGPAGGELFFGEGSRLTVL.